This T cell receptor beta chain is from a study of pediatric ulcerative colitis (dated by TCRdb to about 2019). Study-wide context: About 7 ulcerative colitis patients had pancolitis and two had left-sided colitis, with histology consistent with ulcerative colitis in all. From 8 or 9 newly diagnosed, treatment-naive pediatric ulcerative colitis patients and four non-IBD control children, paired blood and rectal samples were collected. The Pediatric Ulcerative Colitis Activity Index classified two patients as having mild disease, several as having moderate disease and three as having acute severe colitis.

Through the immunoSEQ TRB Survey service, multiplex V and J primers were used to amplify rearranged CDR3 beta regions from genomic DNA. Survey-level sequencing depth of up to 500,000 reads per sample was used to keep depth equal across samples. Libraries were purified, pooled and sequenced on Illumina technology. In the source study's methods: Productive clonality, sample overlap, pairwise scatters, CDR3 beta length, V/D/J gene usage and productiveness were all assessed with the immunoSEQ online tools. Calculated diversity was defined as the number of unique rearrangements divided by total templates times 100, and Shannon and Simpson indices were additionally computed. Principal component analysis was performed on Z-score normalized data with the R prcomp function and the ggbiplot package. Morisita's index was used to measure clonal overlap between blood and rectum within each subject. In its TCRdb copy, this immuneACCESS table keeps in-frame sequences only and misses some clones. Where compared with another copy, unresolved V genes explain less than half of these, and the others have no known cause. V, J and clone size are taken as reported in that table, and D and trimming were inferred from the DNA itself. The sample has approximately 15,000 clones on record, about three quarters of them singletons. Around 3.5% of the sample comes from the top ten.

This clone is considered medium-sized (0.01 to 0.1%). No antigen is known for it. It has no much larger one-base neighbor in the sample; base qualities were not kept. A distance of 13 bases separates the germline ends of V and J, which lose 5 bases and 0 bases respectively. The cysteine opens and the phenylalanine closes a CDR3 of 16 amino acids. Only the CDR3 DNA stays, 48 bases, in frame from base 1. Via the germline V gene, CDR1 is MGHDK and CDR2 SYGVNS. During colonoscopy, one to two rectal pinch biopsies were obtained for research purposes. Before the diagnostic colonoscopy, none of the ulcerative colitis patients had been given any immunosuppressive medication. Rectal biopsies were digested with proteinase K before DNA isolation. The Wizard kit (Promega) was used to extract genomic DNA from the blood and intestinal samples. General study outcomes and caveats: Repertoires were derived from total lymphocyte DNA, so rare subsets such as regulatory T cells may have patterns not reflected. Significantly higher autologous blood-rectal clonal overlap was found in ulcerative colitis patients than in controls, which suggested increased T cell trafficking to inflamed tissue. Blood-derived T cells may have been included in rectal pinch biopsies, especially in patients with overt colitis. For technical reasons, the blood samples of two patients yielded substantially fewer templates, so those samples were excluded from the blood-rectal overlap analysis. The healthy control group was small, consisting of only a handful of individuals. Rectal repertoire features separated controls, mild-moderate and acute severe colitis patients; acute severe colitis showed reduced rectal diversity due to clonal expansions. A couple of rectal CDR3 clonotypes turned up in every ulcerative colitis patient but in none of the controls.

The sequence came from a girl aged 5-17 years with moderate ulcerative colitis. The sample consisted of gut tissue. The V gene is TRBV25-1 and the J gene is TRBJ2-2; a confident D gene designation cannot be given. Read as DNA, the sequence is TGTGCCAGCAGTAGACGGAGTTCCGCGAACACCGGGGAGCTGTTTTTT. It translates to CASSRRSSANTGELFF.